At least ten counts were recorded for the clone carrying this T cell receptor beta chain. Its antigen is unidentified. Germline lookup yields CDR1 SGHAT and CDR2 FQNNGV. The junction had 12 bases not matched to a gene; V was cut back by 5 bases and J by 4 bases. The CDR3 is made up of 17 amino acids. This specimen comes from a study of regulatory T cells in long-lasting Graves disease. Study details: Newly diagnosed Graves' patients took antithyroid drugs under 3 months.

HTBI primers from iRepertoire and Arm-PCR of CDR3 regions yielded the TCR beta libraries. TCRdb itself ran the multiplex PCR reads through MiXCR, one entry per CDR3 protein. The data contain more than 400,000 distinct CDR3 sequences, under 20% of them singletons. Broader study findings: Persistent cases favored TRBV28, TRBJ1-2 and TRBJ2-5.

Time point meaning: newly diagnosed GD, antithyroid drugs for less than 3 months. There was RNA extracted from PBMCs, and the TCR library was made from it. The same sample was also used in a study of T cells in Graves' hyperthyroidism and ophthalmopathy.

The sequenced sample was peripheral blood mononuclear cells (PBMCs), obtained at new diagnosis, from a patient treated with antithyroid drugs. The chain recombines TRBV11-2 with TRBJ2-1, with 9 bases matching TRBD2. The TCR was taken from a man aged 40-50 years with Graves disease. This CDR3 is CASSHSGGRGPYNEQFF. The CDR3 DNA is TGTGCCAGCAGCCATTCTGGCGGGAGGGGCCCTTACAATGAGCAGTTCTTC.